A single sample gave rise to the 15 T cell receptor beta chains below, sequenced in a study of T cells in Graves' hyperthyroidism and ophthalmopathy. RNA transcripts yielded amplified TCR beta CDR3 regions. Primed by the HTBI set, a first-round RT-PCR was run on the TCR CDR3. TCRdb analysed the multiplex PCR reads with MiXCR anew, one entry per CDR3 protein. The sample holds around 450,000 distinct CDR3 sequences, 15% to 17% seen once. Material for sequencing was blood. Every receptor here comes from a young woman with Graves' hyperthyroidism.

This clonotype was seen repeatedly, ten times or more. This chain links TRBV6-1 with TRBJ1-2; the D gene is possibly TRBD1 (5 bases). Germline V gives CDR1 MNHNS, CDR2 SASEGT. V lost 0 bases and J 7 bases, leaving 21 bases between the germline ends. This CDR3 region has 17 residues. DNA for the CDR3: TGTGCCAGCAGTGAAGCGGAGGCTACAGGAGGTCTTGGTGGCTACACCTTC. Translated: CASSEAEATGGLGGYTF.

This clonotype has a count of ten or more. The genes are TRBV18 and TRBJ2-5; D is unresolved. The germline gives CDR1 KGHSH, CDR2 LQKENI. This CDR3 spans 16 amino acids. Trimming took off 8 bases at V and 1 base at J, with 20 bases between the two ends. CDR3 nucleotide sequence: TGTGCCAGCCGAAATTATACGAATAGAGGCCAAGAGACCCAGTACTTC. Protein sequence: CASRNYTNRGQETQYF.

There are many counts of this clonotype. The J gene is TRBJ2-7, the V gene TRBV28; 11 nucleotides agree with TRBD1. Looked up from germline, CDR1 is MDHEN and CDR2 is SYDVKM. V dropped 5 bases and J dropped 5; count of bases not matched to a gene: 5. CDR3 size: 14 residues. The CDR3 is CASSARDRGNEQYF. Here the CDR3 DNA reads TGTGCCAGCAGTGCCCGGGACAGGGGGAACGAGCAGTACTTC.

This clonotype was seen a few times. The gene calls are TRBV5-1 and TRBJ2-4; D tentatively fits TRBD1 or TRBD2 (5 bases each). Trimming shortened V by 0 bases and J by 6 bases, and 16 bases separated the two germline ends. The CDR3 consists of 16 residues. From germline, CDR1 is SGHRS and CDR2 YFSETQ. CDR3 amino acids: CASSLGIPGTLNIQYF. The DNA of the CDR3 is TGCGCCAGCAGCTTGGGGATCCCCGGGACCTTAAACATTCAGTACTTC.

The chain combines TRBV29-1 with TRBJ1-2; no firm D call. The length of the CDR3 is 17 residues. V shed 4 bases and J shed 0 bases, with 21 bases lying between them. Germline CDR1 is SQVTM and CDR2 is ANQGSEA. This chain's CDR3 is CSVVGFGGSYPNYGYTF. CDR3 in DNA: TGCAGCGTTGTGGGGTTTGGCGGCTCCTACCCTAACTATGGCTACACCTTC.

J is TRBJ1-4 and V is TRBV7-9; no firm D call. The CDR3 runs to 15 residues. V lost 6 bases and J lost 6, with 17 bases in between. Germline CDR1 SEHNR, CDR2 FQNEAQ (reference sequence). The CDR3 here is CASSTRAPGYEKLFF. Written as DNA, the CDR3 is TGTGCCAGCAGTACACGGGCGCCGGGTTATGAAAAACTGTTTTTT. Combining the CDR3 with reference TRBV7-9 and TRBJ1-4 gives the whole variable domain DTGVSQNPRHKITKRGQNVTFRCDPISEHNRLYWYRQTLGQGPEFLTYFQNEAQLEKSRLLSDRFSAERPKGSFSTLEIQRTEQGDSAMYLCASSTRAPGYEKLFFGSGTQLSVL.

This clonotype has at least ten counts. The J gene is TRBJ1-2, the V gene TRBV20-1; D perhaps matches TRBD1 (6 bases). The CDR3 runs to 14 residues. Deletions cut 3 bases from V and 4 bases from J, with 15 bases between. The germline gives CDR1 DFQATT, CDR2 SNEGSKA (reference sequence). The CDR3 DNA sequence: TGCAGTGCTAGTGCCGGGGGCGCCGGCTATGGCTACACCTTC. It translates to CSASAGGAGYGYTF.

The chain couples TRBV7-9 to TRBJ2-6; 10 positions agree with TRBD1. The CDR3 has 20 amino acids. The trim removed 5 bases at V and 1 base at J, leaving 14 bases unmatched. Germline V gene data show CDR1 as SEHNR and CDR2 as FQNEAQ (reference sequence). The CDR3 bases are TGTGCCAGCAGCCTCCGGGGCGGGACAGGGGTGCGTTCTGGGGCCAACGTCCTGACTTTC. Protein: CASSLRGGTGVRSGANVLTF.

The table lists this clonotype with a few counts. The chain combines TRBV9 with TRBJ1-1; TRBD1 matches at 7 bases. The CDR3 spans 15 residues. Unmatched junction bases numbered 5, after V lost 2 bases and J lost 1 base. Germline loops: CDR1 SGDLS, CDR2 YYNGEE. The CDR3 DNA reads TGTGCCAGCAGCGTCTCGGGGACAGCGAACACTGAAGCTTTCTTT. Translating gives CASSVSGTANTEAFF.

The chain links TRBV7-3 to TRBJ2-1, with 8 bases that match TRBD2. J was trimmed by 8 bases and V by 5 bases; bases with no gene match: 11. The CDR3 length is 15 residues. Germline V gives CDR1 SGHTA, CDR2 FQGTGA. The CDR3 DNA is TGTGCCAGCAGCCTCTCAGCGGGGGTGGTCGATGAGCAGTTCTTC. Translating it yields CASSLSAGVVDEQFF.

This clonotype showed up just a few times. The V call is TRBV20-1, the J call TRBJ1-1; D gene ambiguous. The V end was cut by 3 bases, the J end by 7 bases, with 6 bases between. This CDR3 contains 10 residues. Germline V gene sequence: CDR1 DFQATT, CDR2 SNEGSKA (reference sequence). This CDR3 is CSARVLEAFF. The CDR3 DNA reads as TGCAGTGCTAGGGTGCTTGAAGCTTTCTTT.

This clonotype was counted ten times or more. The chain carries TRBV12-3 or TRBV12-4 and TRBJ2-7; no clear D. The CDR3 is made up of 12 amino acids. With 3 bases removed from V and 2 bases from J, the gap between germline ends came to 5 bases. The CDR3 DNA reads as TGTGCCAGCAGTTTTAGGACCTACGAGCAGTACTTC. It translates to CASSFRTYEQYF.

Many counts were recorded for this clonotype. The rearrangement links TRBV2 to TRBJ1-5; possibly TRBD1 for D (5 bases). The CDR3 is 14 residues long. Germline assignment: CDR1 SNHLY and CDR2 FYNNEI. V lost 5 bases to trimming and J lost 7 bases, with 15 bases between them. The CDR3 nucleotides are TGTGCCAGCAGTCACGAGGGGAGTGGACAGCCCCAGCATTTT. Protein sequence: CASSHEGSGQPQHF.

The chain is built from TRBV11-2 and TRBJ1-1; TRBD1 aligns across 9 bases. CDR3 length equals 17 residues. Per germline, CDR1 SGHAT and CDR2 FQNNGV. With 4 bases clipped from V and 8 bases from J, the junction kept 17 bases outside the gene matches. This CDR3 reads CASSSGQGQWPPDEAFF. The DNA of the CDR3 is TGTGCCAGCAGCTCGGGACAGGGACAATGGCCGCCAGACGAAGCTTTCTTT.

In this sample, this clonotype turned up many times. The rearrangement links TRBV27 to TRBJ2-1, with a weak D call TRBD1 (6 bases). This CDR3 region has 17 residues. Trimming removed 4 bases from V and 0 bases from J, with 16 bases in between. The V gene's germline CDR1 is MNHEY and CDR2 SMNVEV (reference sequence). CDR3 DNA: TGTGCCAGCAGTTCCCAGGGGCGTTGGTACTCCTACAATGAGCAGTTCTTC. Its protein is CASSSQGRWYSYNEQFF.